The 29 T cell receptor beta chains below were found in one sample sequenced in a study of early stage breast cancer tumors. The assay was immunoSEQ multiplex PCR, and TCRdb's table has in-frame clones only and misses some. Among 9,300 or so clones listed, over 55% were seen once. Sequenced: normal breast tissue next to the tumor. These TCRs come from a person between 55 and 70 years old with breast cancer.

The rearrangement joins TRBV5-1 to TRBJ2-7; 12 bases line up with TRBD2. J lost 2 bases, V lost 5 bases, and 11 bases had no gene match. Per germline, CDR1 SGHRS and CDR2 YFSETQ. The CDR3 is 17 residues long. CDR3 DNA sequence: TGCGCCAGCAGGCCGACTAGCGGGAGCGTTCGAGCCTACGAGCAGTACTTC. Translated, it gives CASRPTSGSVRAYEQYF.

This clone came up once. This chain connects TRBV7-9 to TRBJ2-5; D perhaps matches TRBD2 (5 bases). This CDR3 has 14 amino acids. V lost 2 bases and J 7 bases, leaving 14 bases between the germline ends. Germline V CDR1 and CDR2: SEHNR, FQNEAQ (reference sequence). The CDR3 is CASSLHGLEGTQYF. CDR3 coding DNA: TGTGCCAGCAGCTTACATGGACTTGAGGGGACCCAGTACTTC.

This clone has only one observation. The chain is built from TRBV7-8 and TRBJ2-5, with TRBD2 matching 9 bases. This CDR3 has 15 residues. V lost 5 bases, J lost 2 bases, and 6 bases stayed unmatched. Germline V gene sequence: CDR1 SGHVS, CDR2 FQNEAQ. CDR3 DNA sequence: TGTGCCAGCAGCCCTAGCGGGACGGGACAAGAGACCCAGTACTTC. It encodes CASSPSGTGQETQYF.

This clone occurred a few times. Within the sample, other DNA sequences also encode this same CDR3. V usage is TRBV7-2 and J usage is TRBJ2-1, with 9 bases identical to TRBD2. CDR1 and CDR2 (germline): SGHTA, FQGNSA. With 5 bases clipped from V and 2 bases from J, the junction kept 4 bases outside the gene matches. This CDR3 is 15 amino acids long. CDR3 amino acids: CASSLTSGPYNEQFF. CDR3 DNA: TGTGCCAGCAGCCTAACTAGCGGGCCCTACAATGAGCAGTTCTTC.

The chain recombines TRBV14 with TRBJ2-1; 15 bases match TRBD2. J lost 10 bases, V lost 4 bases, and 5 bases had no gene match. The CDR3 is made up of 15 amino acids. In germline, CDR1 is SGHDN, CDR2 FVKESK. This CDR3 reads CASSPGLAGGPEQFF. The CDR3 DNA is TGTGCCAGCAGCCCCGGACTAGCGGGAGGGCCGGAGCAGTTCTTC.

V and J are TRBV19 and TRBJ2-2; no clear D. Trimming left V 6 bases short and J 2 bases short, with 7 bases between. In germline, CDR1 is LNHDA, CDR2 SQIVND (reference sequence). The CDR3 spans 13 residues. The CDR3 sequence: CASRRTNTGELFF. CDR3 DNA sequence: TGTGCCAGTAGGAGAACCAACACCGGGGAGCTGTTTTTT. The variable domain in full, with the rest retrieved from reference TRBV19 and TRBJ2-2, is DGGITQSPKYLFRKEGQNVTLSCEQNLNHDAMYWYRQDPGQGLRLIYYSQIVNDFQKGDIAEGYSVSREKKESFPLTVTSAQKNPTAFYLCASRRTNTGELFFGEGSRLTVL.

This clone was seen once. The CDR3 coding sequence is TGTGCCAGCACGACAGGGAAGGGCTATGGCTACACCTTC. Amino acids: CASTTGKGYGYTF. The J gene is TRBJ1-2, the V gene TRBV28; 7 bases align to TRBD1. CDR1 MDHEN and CDR2 SYDVKM come from the germline V gene. V shed 7 bases, J shed 4 bases, and the junction held 6 bases outside the gene matches. CDR3 length: 13 amino acids.

The V and J genes are TRBV28 and TRBJ2-7, with TRBD1 identical over 7 bases. The CDR3 totals 14 residues. Trimming cost V 3 bases and J 4 bases; bases outside gene matches: 6. Germline V CDR1 and CDR2: MDHEN, SYDVKM. The CDR3 reads CASSFETGWYEQYF. The CDR3, as DNA: TGTGCCAGCAGTTTCGAGACAGGGTGGTACGAGCAGTACTTC.

A few counts support this clone. The rearrangement uses TRBV6-6 and TRBJ1-2, with D possibly matching TRBD1 (6 bases). The germline V and J ends were trimmed by 5 bases and 5 bases, with 18 bases remaining between them. This CDR3 region has 15 residues. Germline CDR1 reads MNHNY; CDR2 reads SVGAGI (reference sequence). CDR3 bases: TGTGCCAGCAGTGCCCCTACACAGGGATTTTATGGCTACACCTTC. It translates to CASSAPTQGFYGYTF.

This clone has only a few counts. V and J are TRBV5-4 and TRBJ2-7, with 10 bases fitting TRBD2. Germline values: CDR1 SGHNT, CDR2 YYREEE (reference sequence). J lost 5 bases, V lost 0 bases, and 8 bases had no gene match. This CDR3 contains 16 residues. CDR3: CASSLGYSGRSNEQYF. The CDR3 nucleotides are TGTGCCAGCAGCTTGGGTTATAGCGGGAGGTCGAACGAGCAGTACTTC.

The chain employs TRBV4-3 and TRBJ1-1; D is unresolved. CDR3 length: 16 amino acids. Germline V gives CDR1 LGHNA, CDR2 YSLEER. Trimming pared 2 bases from V and 5 bases from J, leaving 18 bases between. The CDR3 sequence is CASSQYRAGDGTEAFF. The CDR3 region has the DNA TGCGCCAGCAGCCAATACCGGGCCGGGGATGGGACTGAAGCTTTCTTT.

This chain links TRBV4-3 with TRBJ2-1; tentative D call: TRBD1 (5 bases). CDR3 size: 17 residues. Germline loops: CDR1 LGHNA, CDR2 YSLEER. The ends were cut back, 0 bases at V and 4 bases at J, with 16 bases in the middle. In DNA form, the CDR3 reads TGCGCCAGCAGCCAAGATGTACGGCAGGGTCTTTACAATGAGCAGTTCTTC. Translating it yields CASSQDVRQGLYNEQFF.

The J gene is TRBJ2-5, the V gene TRBV27; TRBD2 agrees at 8 bases. The CDR3 has 16 amino acids. V was pared by 6 bases and J by 5 bases, with 14 bases of the junction left unmatched. In germline, CDR1 is MNHEY, CDR2 SMNVEV (reference sequence). CDR3 loop: CASRHTRDPGGETQYF. The DNA of the CDR3 is TGTGCCAGCAGGCACACCCGGGACCCGGGAGGGGAGACCCAGTACTTC.

The chain recombines TRBV11-2 with TRBJ2-5; the match to TRBD1 covers 7 bases. Trimming took 5 bases from V and 1 from J; bases not matched to a gene: 10. CDR3 length equals 16 residues. Germline V gives CDR1 SGHAT, CDR2 FQNNGV. CDR3 sequence reads: CASSPPRQGLQETQYF. CDR3 DNA: TGTGCCAGCAGCCCCCCCCGACAGGGCCTCCAAGAGACCCAGTACTTC.

This chain uses TRBV9 with TRBJ2-1; TRBD2 matches 10 bases. Germline V gives CDR1 SGDLS, CDR2 YYNGEE. The CDR3 spans 16 residues. The V segment lost 1 base and the J segment 5 bases; nucleotides outside the gene matches: 6. CDR3 amino acids: CASSVYGLAGDNEQFF. The DNA for the CDR3 is TGTGCCAGCAGCGTATACGGGCTAGCGGGGGACAATGAGCAGTTCTTC.

The chain uses TRBV4-1 and TRBJ1-2; 8 bases line up with TRBD1. Germline assignment: CDR1 MGHRA and CDR2 YSYEKL. The CDR3 totals 16 residues. Trimming removed 0 bases from V and 1 base from J; junction bases left unmatched: 4. The CDR3 sequence: CASSQDWDRSNYGYTF. The CDR3 region has the DNA TGCGCCAGCAGCCAAGATTGGGACAGGAGTAACTATGGCTACACCTTC.

The chain carries TRBV7-9 and TRBJ2-3; D remains unclear. The germline V gene encodes CDR1 SEHNR and CDR2 FQNEAQ (reference sequence). The CDR3 length is 13 residues. V was trimmed by 3 bases and J by 5 bases, leaving 9 bases between them. The CDR3, as DNA: TGTGCCAGCAGCTTCACGCCGCGAGATACGCAGTATTTT. Protein: CASSFTPRDTQYF. The full variable domain, completed using reference TRBV7-9 and TRBJ2-3, is DTGVSQNPRHKITKRGQNVTFRCDPISEHNRLYWYRQTLGQGPEFLTYFQNEAQLEKSRLLSDRFSAERPKGSFSTLEIQRTEQGDSAMYLCASSFTPRDTQYFGPGTRLTVL.

The rearrangement uses TRBV7-8 and TRBJ2-3; possible D gene TRBD2, 6 bases. V lost 1 base and J 0 bases, leaving 14 bases between the germline ends. Germline lookup yields CDR1 SGHVS and CDR2 FQNEAQ. The CDR3 runs 17 residues. The CDR3 sequence: CASSLGAGPASTDTQYF. The CDR3 DNA is TGTGCCAGCAGCTTAGGGGCGGGACCCGCTAGCACAGATACGCAGTATTTT.

The V gene is TRBV18, the J gene TRBJ1-1, with 9 bases lining up with TRBD1. The CDR3 has 17 residues. Germline V gene lookup returns CDR1 KGHSH and CDR2 LQKENI. Unmatched junction bases numbered 7, after V lost 1 base and J lost 1 base. This CDR3 is CASSPLPTGGANTEAFF. The CDR3 region has the DNA TGTGCCAGCTCACCACTTCCGACAGGGGGAGCGAACACTGAAGCTTTCTTT.

This clone was recorded a few times. The chain has TRBV28 and TRBJ1-5; 9 bases agree with TRBD1. This CDR3 is built from 15 residues. V gave up 6 bases and J gave up 7 bases; unmatched junction bases: 10. The germline V gene encodes CDR1 MDHEN and CDR2 SYDVKM. CDR3 DNA sequence: TGTGCCAGCAGCGCACCGGACAGGGGTGGACAGCCCCAGCATTTT. Protein sequence: CASSAPDRGGQPQHF.

This clone has only one observation. CDR3 in DNA: TGTGCCAGCAGCCGTCTCGGCTACGAGCAGTACTTC. Amino acids: CASSRLGYEQYF. This chain joins TRBV5-6 and TRBJ2-7; unclear D gene. CDR1 is SGHDT and CDR2 is YYEEEE in the germline V gene. With 4 bases removed from V and 3 bases from J, the gap between germline ends came to 8 bases. The CDR3 spans 12 residues.

The chain combines TRBV6-5 with TRBJ2-6; D gene uncertain. V lost 2 bases and J lost 10, with 12 bases in between. The germline V gene encodes CDR1 MNHEY and CDR2 SVGAGI. The CDR3 extends over 14 amino acids. The CDR3 bases are TGTGCCAGCAGTTACCTGACATCGGAAAACGTCCTGACTTTC. It codes for CASSYLTSENVLTF.

This clone was counted a single time. The V call is TRBV29-1, the J call TRBJ2-3; TRBD1 matches 8 bases. This CDR3 spans 14 amino acids. Germline CDR1 and CDR2: SQVTM and ANQGSEA. Trimming cost V 1 base and J 8 bases; bases outside gene matches: 8. CDR3 residues: CSVEGQGRLGTQYF. The CDR3 DNA follows: TGCAGCGTTGAAGGACAGGGGAGACTTGGTACGCAGTATTTT.

The J gene is TRBJ2-2, the V gene TRBV7-3; 8 nucleotides agree with TRBD1. The CDR3 length is 16 residues. Trimming at V came to 2 bases and at J to 4 bases, leaving 6 bases not matched to a gene. Germline V gene sequence: CDR1 SGHTA, CDR2 FQGTGA. The chain's CDR3 is CASSLPGTGATGELFF. Here the CDR3 DNA reads TGTGCCAGCAGCTTACCCGGGACAGGTGCCACCGGGGAGCTGTTTTTT.

This chain connects TRBV6-1 to TRBJ1-5, with 7 bases fitting TRBD1. CDR1 MNHNS and CDR2 SASEGT come from the germline V gene. This CDR3 spans 15 amino acids. V was pared by 5 bases and J by 1 base, with 5 bases of the junction left unmatched. DNA for the CDR3: TGTGCCAGCAGTTTCCGGGACAGAAGCAATCAGCCCCAGCATTTT. Translation: CASSFRDRSNQPQHF.

The chain recombines TRBV18 with TRBJ1-2; TRBD1 matches 7 bases. This CDR3 has 16 amino acids. The germline gives CDR1 KGHSH, CDR2 LQKENI. The V segment lost 3 bases and the J segment 3 bases; nucleotides outside the gene matches: 10. The CDR3 region is CASSPPSTGSHYGYTF. For the CDR3, the DNA is TGTGCCAGCTCACCGCCTTCGACAGGGTCACACTATGGCTACACCTTC.

The chain links TRBV6-5 to TRBJ1-5; D is undetermined. The length of the CDR3 is 13 residues. Germline CDR1 and CDR2: MNHEY and SVGAGI. V was clipped by 2 bases and J by 6 bases, with 8 bases between them. The CDR3 coding sequence is TGTGCCAGCAGTTACGAAACGGGTCAGCCCCAGCATTTT. Its protein product is CASSYETGQPQHF.

This clone has just a few counts. The J gene is TRBJ2-2, the V gene TRBV14, with D hard to call. Germline CDR1 SGHDN, CDR2 FVKESK. The CDR3 runs 13 residues. The germline V and J ends were trimmed by 0 bases and 7 bases, with 6 bases remaining between them. In DNA form, the CDR3 reads TGTGCCAGCAGCCAAGAAATGAGCGGGGAGCTGTTTTTT. Its protein is CASSQEMSGELFF.

The V and J genes are TRBV29-1 and TRBJ1-2; 10 bases agree with TRBD1. Trimming cost V 6 bases and J 10 bases; bases outside gene matches: 8. The CDR3 has 12 residues. Germline-derived CDR1 and CDR2 are SQVTM and ANQGSEA. The CDR3 DNA sequence: TGCAGCGTGCAGTGGGGACAGGGGTACTACACCTTC. This sequence encodes CSVQWGQGYYTF.